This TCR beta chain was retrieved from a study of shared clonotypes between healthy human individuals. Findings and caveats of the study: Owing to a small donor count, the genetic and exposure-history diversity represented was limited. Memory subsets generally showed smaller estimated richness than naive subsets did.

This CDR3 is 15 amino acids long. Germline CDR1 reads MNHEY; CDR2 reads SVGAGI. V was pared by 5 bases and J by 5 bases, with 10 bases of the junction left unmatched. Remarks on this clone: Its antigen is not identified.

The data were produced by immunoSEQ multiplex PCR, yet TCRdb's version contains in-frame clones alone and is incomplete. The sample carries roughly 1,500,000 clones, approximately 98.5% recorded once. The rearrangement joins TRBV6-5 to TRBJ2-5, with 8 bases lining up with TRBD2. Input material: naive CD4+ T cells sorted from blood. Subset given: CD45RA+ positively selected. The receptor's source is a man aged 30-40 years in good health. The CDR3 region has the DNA TGTGCCAGCAGTACCCCGAGCGGGGGCGAGGAGACCCAGTACTTC. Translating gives CASSTPSGGEETQYF.